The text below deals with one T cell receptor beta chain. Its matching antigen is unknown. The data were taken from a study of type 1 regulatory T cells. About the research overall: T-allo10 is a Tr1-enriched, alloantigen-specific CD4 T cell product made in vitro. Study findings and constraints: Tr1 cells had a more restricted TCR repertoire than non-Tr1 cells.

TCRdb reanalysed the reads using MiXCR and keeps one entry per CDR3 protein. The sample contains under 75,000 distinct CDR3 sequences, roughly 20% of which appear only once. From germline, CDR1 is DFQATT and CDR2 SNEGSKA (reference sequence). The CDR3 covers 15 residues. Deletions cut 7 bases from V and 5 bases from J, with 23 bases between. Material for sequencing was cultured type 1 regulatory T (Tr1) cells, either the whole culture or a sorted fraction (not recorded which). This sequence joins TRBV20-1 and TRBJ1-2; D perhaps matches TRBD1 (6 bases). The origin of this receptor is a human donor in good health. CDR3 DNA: TGCAGTGGAACGGAGCAGGGGAAAGGATCATATGGCTACACCTTC. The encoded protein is CSGTEQGKGSYGYTF.